This TCR beta chain comes out of a study of blood T cells in healthy people across ages. Findings of the study overall: Whereas aged donors had fewer naive CD4+ cells, long-lived donors had more of them and higher diversity. Observed TCR beta diversity showed a strong correlation with the percentage of naive T cells as measured by flow cytometry.

The CDR3 sequence is 13 residues long. The ends lost 5 bases at V and 10 bases at J; junction bases unmatched: 7. The germline CDR1 and CDR2 sequences are MNHEY and SVGEGT. On this clonotype: Its matching antigen is unknown.

A second roughly 6 to 11 cycle PCR used barcoded and J-beta primers. Tagging of each cDNA molecule was performed by a template-switch adaptor with 12 random nucleotides. Each sample provided no less than 2.5 million CDR3-containing paired-end reads. TCRdb itself ran the 5' RACE reads through MiXCR, one entry per CDR3 protein. The sample records roughly 900,000 distinct CDR3 sequences, around 48% being singletons. This chain connects TRBV6-2 or TRBV6-3 to TRBJ2-1; TRBD1 matches 8 bases. The sample consisted of blood. The origin of this receptor is a man aged 25 to 40 in good health. DNA for the CDR3: TGTGCCAGCAGTGACAGGGGCCCCCGGGAGCAGTTCTTC. Protein product: CASSDRGPREQFF.